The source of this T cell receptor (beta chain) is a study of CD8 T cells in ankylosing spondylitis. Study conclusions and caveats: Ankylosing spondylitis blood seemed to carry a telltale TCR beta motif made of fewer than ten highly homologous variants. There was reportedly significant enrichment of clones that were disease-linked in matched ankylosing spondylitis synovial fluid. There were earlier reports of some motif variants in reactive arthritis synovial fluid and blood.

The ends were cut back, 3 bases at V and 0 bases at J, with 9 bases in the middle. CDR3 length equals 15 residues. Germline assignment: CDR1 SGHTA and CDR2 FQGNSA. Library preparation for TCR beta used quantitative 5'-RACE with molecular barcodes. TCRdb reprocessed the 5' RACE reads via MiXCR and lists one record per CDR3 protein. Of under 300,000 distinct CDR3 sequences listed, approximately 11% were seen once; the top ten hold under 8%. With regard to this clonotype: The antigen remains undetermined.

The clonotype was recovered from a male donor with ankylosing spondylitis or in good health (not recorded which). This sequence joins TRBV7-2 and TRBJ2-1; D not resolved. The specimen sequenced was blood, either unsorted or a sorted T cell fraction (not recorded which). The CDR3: CASSFYLDSYNEQFF. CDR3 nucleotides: TGTGCCAGCAGCTTCTACCTAGACTCCTACAATGAGCAGTTCTTC.